This TCR beta chain is from a study of low-dose radiotherapy and immunotherapy resistance in tumors. Priming of first-strand cDNA relied on TRAV- and TRBV-specific primers (covering alpha and beta chains). The authors amplified TCRs for about 20 PCR cycles with a constant-region primer and a V-primer adapter. TCRdb analysed the reads with MiXCR anew, one entry per CDR3 protein. The profile shows 8,300 or so distinct CDR3 sequences, about 61% of them singletons. J was trimmed by 1 base and V by 7 bases; bases with no gene match: 5. This CDR3 is built from 15 residues. Germline loops: CDR1 SNHLY, CDR2 FYNNEI.

The source is a human donor with advanced metastatic prostate, ovarian, gallbladder or colorectal cancer (not recorded which). This table probably holds off-target reads from a library built for another chain. The chain recombines TRBV2 with TRBJ2-3; 10 bases are shared with TRBD2. CDR3 nucleotides: TGTGCCAGCAAGGGAGGGACTAGCGGCACAGATACGCAGTATTTT. This sequence encodes CASKGGTSGTDTQYF.